Only one count was recorded for the clone carrying this TCR beta chain. Its target is unknown. Repertoires were generated with immunoSEQ multiplex PCR, while TCRdb's copy carries only in-frame clones and drops some. The profile shows around 19,000 clones, 74% of them singletons. Memory T cells were CD45RO+, naive were CD45RA+, sorted by FACS. Germline values: CDR1 MNHNY, CDR2 SVGAGI (reference sequence). The CDR3 sequence is 16 residues long. The V and J ends lost 4 bases and 1 base, in that order; junction bases with no gene match: 5. This record belongs to a study of regulatory dendritic cells for organ transplantation. Notes on the study in general: Regulatory dendritic cells appeared to expand memory CD8+ clones less than mature ones. Alloreactive memory CD8+ T cell pools varied considerably between individuals.

Sequenced input: memory CD4+ T cells from blood. Sample subset: CD45RO+ memory T cells. The chain couples TRBV6-6 to TRBJ2-2; TRBD1 aligns across 8 bases. This clonotype was obtained from a human donor in good health. In nucleotides, the CDR3 is TGTGCCAGCAGTTCCTCCGGGACAGGGAACACCGGGGAGCTGTTTTTT. Translating it yields CASSSSGTGNTGELFF.